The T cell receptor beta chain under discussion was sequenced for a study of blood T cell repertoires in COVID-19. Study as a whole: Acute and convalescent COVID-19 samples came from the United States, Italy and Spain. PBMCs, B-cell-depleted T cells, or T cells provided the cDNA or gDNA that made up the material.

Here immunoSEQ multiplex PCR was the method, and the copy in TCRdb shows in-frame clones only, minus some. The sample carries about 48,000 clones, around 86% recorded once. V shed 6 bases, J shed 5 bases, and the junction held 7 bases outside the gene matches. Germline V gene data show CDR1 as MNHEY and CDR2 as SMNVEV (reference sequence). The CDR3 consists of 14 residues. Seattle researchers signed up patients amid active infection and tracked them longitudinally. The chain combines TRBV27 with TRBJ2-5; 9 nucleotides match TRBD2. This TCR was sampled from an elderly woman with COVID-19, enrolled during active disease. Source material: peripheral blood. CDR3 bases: TGTGCCAGCAGGCAACTAGCGGGTGTGGAGACCCAGTACTTC. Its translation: CASRQLAGVETQYF.